The table lists the clone carrying this T cell receptor beta chain with many counts. Deletions cut 7 bases from V and 6 bases from J, with 18 bases between. The germline CDR1 and CDR2 sequences are DFQATT and SNEGSKA (reference sequence). CDR3 length: 13 amino acids. TCRdb redid the calling of the 5' RACE reads with MiXCR, one entry per CDR3 protein. In the table there are more than 100,000 distinct CDR3 sequences, approximately 15% of which are singletons. The sample belongs to a study of T-cell memory formation after mild COVID-19. V and J are TRBV20-1 and TRBJ1-1; D is perhaps TRBD1 (5 bases). The receptor was isolated from a young man who had mild COVID-19 (a few samples of this study predate the infection). Cell type and time point are not known. The sequenced material came from PBMCs or a T cell subset sorted from them (not recorded which). This chain's CDR3 is CSGANLRVAEAFF. CDR3 sequence (DNA): TGCAGTGGTGCGAACCTCAGGGTCGCTGAAGCTTTCTTT.